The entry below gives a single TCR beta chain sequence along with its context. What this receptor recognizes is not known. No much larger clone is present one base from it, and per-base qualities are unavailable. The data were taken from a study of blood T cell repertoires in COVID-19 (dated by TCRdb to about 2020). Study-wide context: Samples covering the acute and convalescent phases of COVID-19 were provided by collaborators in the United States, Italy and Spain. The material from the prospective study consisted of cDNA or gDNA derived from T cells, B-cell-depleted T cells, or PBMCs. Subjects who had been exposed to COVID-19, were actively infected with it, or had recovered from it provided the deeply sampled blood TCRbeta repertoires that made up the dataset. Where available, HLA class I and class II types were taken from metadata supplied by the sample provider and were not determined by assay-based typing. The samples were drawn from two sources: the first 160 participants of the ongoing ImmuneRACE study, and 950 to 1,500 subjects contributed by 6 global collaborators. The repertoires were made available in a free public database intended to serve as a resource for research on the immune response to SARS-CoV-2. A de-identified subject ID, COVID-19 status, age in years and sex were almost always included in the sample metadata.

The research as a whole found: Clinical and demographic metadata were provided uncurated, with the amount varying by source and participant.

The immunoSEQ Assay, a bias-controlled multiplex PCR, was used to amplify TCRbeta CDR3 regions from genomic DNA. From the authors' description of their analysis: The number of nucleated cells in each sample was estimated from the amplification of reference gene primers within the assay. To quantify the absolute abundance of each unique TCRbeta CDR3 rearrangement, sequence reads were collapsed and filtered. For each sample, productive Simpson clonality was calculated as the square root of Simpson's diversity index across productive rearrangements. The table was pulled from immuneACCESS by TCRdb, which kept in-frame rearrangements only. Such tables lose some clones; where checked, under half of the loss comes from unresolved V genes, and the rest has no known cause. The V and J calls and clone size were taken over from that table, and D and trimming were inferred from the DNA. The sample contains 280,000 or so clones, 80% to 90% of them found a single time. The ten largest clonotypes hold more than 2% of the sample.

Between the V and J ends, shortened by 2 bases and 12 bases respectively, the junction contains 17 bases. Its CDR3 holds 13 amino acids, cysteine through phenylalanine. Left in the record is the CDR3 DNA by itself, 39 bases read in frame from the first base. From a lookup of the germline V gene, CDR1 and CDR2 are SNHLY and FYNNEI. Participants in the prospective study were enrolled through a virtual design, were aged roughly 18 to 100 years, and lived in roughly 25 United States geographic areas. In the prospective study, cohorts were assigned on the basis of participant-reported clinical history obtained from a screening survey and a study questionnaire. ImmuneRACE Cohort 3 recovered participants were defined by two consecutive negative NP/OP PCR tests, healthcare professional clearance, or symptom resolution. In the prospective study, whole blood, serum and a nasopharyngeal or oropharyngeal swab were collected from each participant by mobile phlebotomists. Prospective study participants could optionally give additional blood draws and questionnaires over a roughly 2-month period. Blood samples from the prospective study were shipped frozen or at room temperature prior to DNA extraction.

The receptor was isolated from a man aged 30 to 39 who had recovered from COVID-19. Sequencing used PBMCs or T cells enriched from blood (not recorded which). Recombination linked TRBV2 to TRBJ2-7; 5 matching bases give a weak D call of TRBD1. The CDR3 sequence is CASSESPAQGVYF. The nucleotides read TGTGCCAGCAGTGAAAGCCCGGCCCAAGGGGTGTACTTC.